This is a list of T cell receptor beta chains from one sample in a study of blood T cell repertoires in COVID-19. Sequencing was performed with immunoSEQ multiplex PCR; in TCRdb, only in-frame clones are kept and a portion is missing. This table has under 350,000 clones, 70% to 90% appearing once. The specimen sequenced was PBMCs or T cells enriched from blood (not recorded which). These receptor sequences come from a woman between 40 and 50 years old with acute COVID-19. The CDR3 runs from the conserved cysteine through the conserved F or W. The order of the fields is V gene, J gene, D gene, clone size, CDR3 length, CDR3 DNA, CDR3 protein. A D gene is named only where the DNA matches it firmly. Size values are once, few and many counts, or a class for expanded clones, and some rows have none.

TRBV5-4	TRBJ1-6	TRBD1	.	15	TGTGCCAGCAGCTTACAGGGGTCCTATAATTCACCCCTCCACTTT	CASSLQGSYNSPLHF
TRBV11-3	TRBJ2-1	.	.	13	TGTGCCAGCAGCCCACGACTCGGCGATGAGCAGTTCTTC	CASSPRLGDEQFF
TRBV7-3	TRBJ2-2	.	.	13	TGTGCCAGCAGCTTAGGACAGACCGGGGAGCTGTTTTTT	CASSLGQTGELFF
TRBV2	TRBJ1-5	.	.	13	TGTGCCAGCAACGTGAGGGGGAATCAGCCCCAGCATTTT	CASNVRGNQPQHF
TRBV2	TRBJ2-7	.	.	13	TGTGCCAGCAGTGAACAAAGCATCCACGAGCAGTACTTC	CASSEQSIHEQYF
TRBV12-2	TRBJ1-4	.	.	12	TGTGCACGCTGGCAGGGGACGGAAAAACTGTTTTTT	CARWQGTEKLFF
TRBV5-1	TRBJ2-5	TRBD1	.	15	TGCGCCAGCAGTCGATCGGACAGGGCGGGGGAGACCCAGTACTTC	CASSRSDRAGETQYF
TRBV5-1	TRBJ2-7	TRBD2	.	18	TGCGCCAGCAGTCCTACCCCCCCGGCGGGGGTGAGCGCCTACGAGCAGTACTTC	CASSPTPPAGVSAYEQYF
TRBV14	TRBJ2-7	TRBD1	.	15	TGTGCCAGCAGCCCGCCTTGGGGACAGGGGTACGAGCAGTACTTC	CASSPPWGQGYEQYF
TRBV7-3	TRBJ2-1	.	.	14	TGTGCCAGCAGCTTAACGGGTCTACCAGGCTCCAAGTTCTTC	CASSLTGLPGSKFF
TRBV29-1	TRBJ1-1	TRBD1	.	13	TGCAGCGTTAGGACAGGAATGAACACTGAAGCTTTCTTT	CSVRTGMNTEAFF
TRBV19	TRBJ2-3	TRBD2	.	16	TGTGCCAGTAATCCCTGGTCGGGGGGAAGCACAGATACGCAGTATTTT	CASNPWSGGSTDTQYF
TRBV29-1	TRBJ1-4	TRBD1	.	13	TGCAGCGCCGGGGACAGGCGGAATGAAAAACTGTTTTTT	CSAGDRRNEKLFF
TRBV11-2	TRBJ2-5	TRBD2	.	15	TGTGCCAGCAGCTCAGCGGGGGAAAAACAAGAGACCCAGTACTTC	CASSSAGEKQETQYF
TRBV6-1	TRBJ1-4	TRBD1	.	15	TGTGCCAGCAGTGAATGGGACAGGGACCATGAAAAACTGTTTTTT	CASSEWDRDHEKLFF
TRBV7-9	TRBJ2-3	.	.	11	TGTGCCAGCAGCGAGGAAAATACGCAGTATTTT	CASSEENTQYF
TRBV3-1/TRBV3-2	TRBJ2-6	TRBD1	.	22	TGTGCCAGCAGCCAAGTTGGGACAGGGGGCGAATTAGGCTACTCTGGGGCCAACGTCCTGACTTTC	CASSQVGTGGELGYSGANVLTF
TRBV28	TRBJ2-7	.	.	16	TGTGCCAGCAGCTCGTCCGGGACATCTATCTCCTACGAGCAGTACTTC	CASSSSGTSISYEQYF
TRBV3-1/TRBV3-2	TRBJ2-1	.	.	13	TGTGCCAGCAGCCAGCTCGGTCCTGATGAGCAGTTCTTC	CASSQLGPDEQFF
TRBV19	TRBJ1-4	TRBD1	.	15	TGTGCCAGTAGTATGCAGGGGGCGCTTAATGAAAAACTGTTTTTT	CASSMQGALNEKLFF
TRBV29-1	TRBJ1-3	.	once	15	TGCAGCGTTGAAATTGGACAGAGCTCTGGAAACACCATATATTTT	CSVEIGQSSGNTIYF
TRBV15	TRBJ1-5	.	medium-sized	15	TGTGCCACCAGCAGAGATTTAGGAGAGGGTCAGCCCCAGCATTTT	CATSRDLGEGQPQHF
TRBV2	TRBJ1-1	.	.	14	TGTGCCAGCAGTGCCTTGGGACAGAACACTGAAGCTTTCTTT	CASSALGQNTEAFF
TRBV19	TRBJ2-5	.	.	12	TGTGCCAGTAGTAGTTCTCCGGGGACCCAGTACTTC	CASSSSPGTQYF
TRBV7-9	TRBJ1-1	.	.	15	TGTGCCAGCAGCTTAGGGGGCTCGGGCAGCACTGAAGCTTTCTTT	CASSLGGSGSTEAFF
TRBV3-1/TRBV3-2	TRBJ1-6	TRBD1	.	14	TGTGCCAGCAGTCGCACAGGGGGGAGGTCACCCCTCCACTTT	CASSRTGGRSPLHF
TRBV7-2	TRBJ2-3	.	.	12	TGTGCCAGCAGCTTAGGGACAAGGATTCTGTATTTT	CASSLGTRILYF
TRBV18	TRBJ2-5	.	.	14	TGTGCCAGCTCACCGCGACTAAGGCAAGAGACCCAGTACTTC	CASSPRLRQETQYF
TRBV5-8	TRBJ1-5	.	few	14	TGTGCCAGCAGCTTGATGGATAGGAGTAAGCCCCAGCATTTT	CASSLMDRSKPQHF
TRBV11-2	TRBJ2-5	TRBD2	.	16	TGTGCCAGCAGCTCAACCGGGACTAGCGGACAAGAGACCCAGTACTTC	CASSSTGTSGQETQYF
TRBV7-2	TRBJ2-1	TRBD2	.	18	TGTGCCAGCAGCCTTAACCACCTAGCGGAGGTCTCCTACAATGAGCAGTTCTTC	CASSLNHLAEVSYNEQFF
TRBV6-5	TRBJ2-7	TRBD2	.	15	TGTGCCAGCAGTTACTCGGGGGGGGAGCGATACGAGCAGTACTTC	CASSYSGGERYEQYF
TRBV28	TRBJ2-4	TRBD1	.	15	TGTGCCAGCAGTTCGGACAGGGGAACCAAAAACATTCAGTACTTC	CASSSDRGTKNIQYF
TRBV5-4	TRBJ2-2	.	.	15	TGTGCCAGCAGACTTGACAGGCTGAACACCGGGGAGCTGTTTTTT	CASRLDRLNTGELFF
TRBV27	TRBJ1-1	.	.	13	TGTGCCAGCTCAATCGGGGGGAACACTGAAGCTTTCTTT	CASSIGGNTEAFF
TRBV27	TRBJ1-1	TRBD1	.	17	TGTGCCAGCAGGGTAAACGTTAGACAGGGAAAAGACACTGAAGCTTTCTTT	CASRVNVRQGKDTEAFF
TRBV18	TRBJ1-6	TRBD1	.	17	TGTGCCAGCTCACCATCGGGACAGGGCAGGGGACAATCACCCCTCCACTTT	CASSPSGQGRGQSPLHF
TRBV19	TRBJ2-7	.	.	15	TGTGCCAGTAGTATAGCGGGACACCCGTCCTACGAGCAGTACTTC	CASSIAGHPSYEQYF
TRBV19	TRBJ2-5	.	.	15	TGTGCCAGTAGTATCAAGTCGCGGCCTCAAGAGACCCAGTACTTC	CASSIKSRPQETQYF
TRBV27	TRBJ2-1	TRBD2	.	21	TGTGCCAGCAGTTTATCGCAGCTATCACCTACTAGCGTGGTTACCTACAATGAGCAGTTCTTC	CASSLSQLSPTSVVTYNEQFF
TRBV20-1	TRBJ2-7	TRBD2	.	18	TGCAGTGCTAGTTTATTTAATCGACTAGCGGGAGGGCTGAACGAGCAGTACTTC	CSASLFNRLAGGLNEQYF
TRBV3-1/TRBV3-2	TRBJ2-1	.	.	13	TGTGCCAGCAGCCAAGTGACCCTATCGGGGCAGTTCTTC	CASSQVTLSGQFF
TRBV10-3	TRBJ2-2	TRBD2	.	15	TGTGCCATCAGTGTAGGGACTAGCGGGTCCGGGGAGCTGTTTTTT	CAISVGTSGSGELFF
TRBV3-1/TRBV3-2	TRBJ2-1	TRBD2	.	17	TGTGCCAGCAGCCCGACTAGCGGGAGGATGGGGAACAATGAGCAGTTCTTC	CASSPTSGRMGNNEQFF
TRBV5-5	TRBJ2-3	.	.	13	TGTGCCAGCAGCTTGGTTCAAACAGATACGCAGTATTTT	CASSLVQTDTQYF
TRBV2	TRBJ1-1	TRBD1	.	14	TGTGCCAGCAGTCCGGGACAGAGTCGCACTGAAGCTTTCTTT	CASSPGQSRTEAFF
TRBV29-1	TRBJ2-7	.	.	13	TGCAGCGTTGATGATCATGTGAGGGCCGAGCAGTACTTC	CSVDDHVRAEQYF
TRBV7-3	TRBJ2-3	TRBD2	.	15	TGTGCCAGCAGCTGGACTAGCGGGAAAGGAGATACGCAGTATTTT	CASSWTSGKGDTQYF
TRBV20-1	TRBJ1-6	.	.	14	TGCAGTGCTAGTCCGCCAGGGATAGGGTCACCCCTCCACTTT	CSASPPGIGSPLHF
TRBV4-3	TRBJ2-6	TRBD1	once	15	TGCGCCAGCAGCCCTGGGACAGCTGGGGCCAACGTCCTGACTTTC	CASSPGTAGANVLTF